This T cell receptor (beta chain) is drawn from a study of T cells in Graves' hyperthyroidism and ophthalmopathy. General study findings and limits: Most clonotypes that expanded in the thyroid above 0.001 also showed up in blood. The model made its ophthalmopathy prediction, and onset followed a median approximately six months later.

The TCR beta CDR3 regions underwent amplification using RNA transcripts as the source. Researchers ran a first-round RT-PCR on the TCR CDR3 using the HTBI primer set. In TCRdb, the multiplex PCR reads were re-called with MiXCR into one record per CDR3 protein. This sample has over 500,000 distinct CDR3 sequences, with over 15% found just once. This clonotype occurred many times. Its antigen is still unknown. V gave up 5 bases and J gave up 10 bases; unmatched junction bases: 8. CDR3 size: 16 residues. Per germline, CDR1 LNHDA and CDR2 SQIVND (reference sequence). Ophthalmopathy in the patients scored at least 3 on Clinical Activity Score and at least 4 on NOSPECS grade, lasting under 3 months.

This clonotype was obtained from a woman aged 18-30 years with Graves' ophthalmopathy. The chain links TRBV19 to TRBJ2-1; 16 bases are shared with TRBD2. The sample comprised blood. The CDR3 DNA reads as TGTGCCAGTAGTCAGGGACTAGCGGGAGGGCCGGGGGAGCAGTTCTTC. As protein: CASSQGLAGGPGEQFF.